A single T cell receptor (beta chain) is shown here with its context. Its matching antigen is unknown. These data are taken from a study of blood T cells in healthy people across ages. Study-wide findings and caveats: Both naive CD4+ cell counts and diversity were greater in long-lived donors than in aged donors. Underestimates were what the diversity estimates from one million T cells were considered to be.

Together with a sample-barcoded 5' primer, a J-beta primer mix was included in a second PCR lasting about 6 to 11 cycles. Every sample gave at least 2.5 million paired-end reads containing CDR3. From the 5' RACE reads, TCRdb called clonotypes with MiXCR, one entry per CDR3 protein. Here the sample spans 1.5 million to 1.9 million distinct CDR3 sequences, approximately 43% being singletons. Peripheral blood, about 10 milliliters per donor, was collected. The CDR3 is 14 residues long. The V segment lost 3 bases and the J segment 4 bases; nucleotides outside the gene matches: 3. Germline CDR1 reads DFQATT; CDR2 reads SNEGSKA (reference sequence).

The chain couples TRBV20-1 to TRBJ2-1; the match to TRBD2 covers 10 bases. The clonotype originates from a woman younger than 30 in good health. The source material was blood. The CDR3 sequence is CSARKLAGYNEQFF. CDR3 nucleotide sequence: TGCAGTGCTAGGAAACTAGCGGGGTACAATGAGCAGTTCTTC.